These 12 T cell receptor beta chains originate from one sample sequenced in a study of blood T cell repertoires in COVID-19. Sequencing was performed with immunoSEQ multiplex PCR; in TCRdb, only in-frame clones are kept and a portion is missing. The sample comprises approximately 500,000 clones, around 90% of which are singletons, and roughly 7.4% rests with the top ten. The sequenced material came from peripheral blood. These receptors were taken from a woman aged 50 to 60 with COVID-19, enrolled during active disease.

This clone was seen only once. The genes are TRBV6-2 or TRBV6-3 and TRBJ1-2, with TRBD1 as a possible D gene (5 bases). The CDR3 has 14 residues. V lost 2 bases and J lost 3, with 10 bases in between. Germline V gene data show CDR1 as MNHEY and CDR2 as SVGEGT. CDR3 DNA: TGTGCCAGCAGTTACGGGGCCGCTGACTATGGCTACACCTTC. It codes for CASSYGAADYGYTF.

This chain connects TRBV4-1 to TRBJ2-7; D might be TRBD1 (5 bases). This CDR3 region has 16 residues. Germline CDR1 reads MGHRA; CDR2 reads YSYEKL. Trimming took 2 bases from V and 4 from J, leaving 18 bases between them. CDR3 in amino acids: CASSQQDSDGGYEQYF. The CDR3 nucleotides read TGCGCCAGCAGCCAACAAGACAGTGACGGCGGATACGAGCAGTACTTC.

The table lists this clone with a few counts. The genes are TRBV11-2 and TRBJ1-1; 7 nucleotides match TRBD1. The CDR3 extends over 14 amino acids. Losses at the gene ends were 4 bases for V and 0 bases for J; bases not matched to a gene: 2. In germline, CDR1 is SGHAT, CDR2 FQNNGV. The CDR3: CASSWGQMNTEAFF. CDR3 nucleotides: TGTGCCAGCAGCTGGGGACAGATGAACACTGAAGCTTTCTTT.

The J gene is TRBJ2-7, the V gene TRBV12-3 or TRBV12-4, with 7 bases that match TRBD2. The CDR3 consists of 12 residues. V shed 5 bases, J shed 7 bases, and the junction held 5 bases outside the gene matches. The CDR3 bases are TGTGCCAGCAGTCCCCTGGGAGGGGAGCAGTACTTC. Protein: CASSPLGGEQYF.

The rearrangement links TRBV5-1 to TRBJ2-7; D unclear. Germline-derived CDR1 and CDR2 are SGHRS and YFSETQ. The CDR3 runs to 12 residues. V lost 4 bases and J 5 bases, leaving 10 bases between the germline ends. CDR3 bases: TGCGCCAGCAGCCCTGGCGGCGACGAGCAGTACTTC. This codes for CASSPGGDEQYF.

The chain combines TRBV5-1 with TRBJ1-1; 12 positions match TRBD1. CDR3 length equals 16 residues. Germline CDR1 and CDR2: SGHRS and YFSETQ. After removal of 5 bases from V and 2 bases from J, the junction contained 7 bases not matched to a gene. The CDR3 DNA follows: TGCGCCAGCAGTGCCGGGACAGGGGGCGGAAACACTGAAGCTTTCTTT. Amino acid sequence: CASSAGTGGGNTEAFF.

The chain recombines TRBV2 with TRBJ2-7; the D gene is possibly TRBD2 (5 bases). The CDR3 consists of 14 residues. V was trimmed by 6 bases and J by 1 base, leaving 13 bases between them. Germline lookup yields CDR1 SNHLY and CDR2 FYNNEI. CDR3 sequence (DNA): TGTGCCAGCAGAAGGTCTAGCTTTTCCTACGAGCAGTACTTC. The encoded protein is CASRRSSFSYEQYF.

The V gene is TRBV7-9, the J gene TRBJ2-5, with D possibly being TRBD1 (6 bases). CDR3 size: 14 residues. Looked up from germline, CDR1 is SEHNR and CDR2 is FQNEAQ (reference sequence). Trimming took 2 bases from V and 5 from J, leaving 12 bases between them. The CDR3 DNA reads TGTGCCAGCAGCTTACAGGGGCAGGGGGAGACCCAGTACTTC. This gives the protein CASSLQGQGETQYF.

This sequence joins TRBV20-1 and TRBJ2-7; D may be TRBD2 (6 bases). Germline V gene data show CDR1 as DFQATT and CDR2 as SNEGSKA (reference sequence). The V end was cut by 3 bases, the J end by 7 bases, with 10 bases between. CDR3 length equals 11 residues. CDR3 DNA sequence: TGCAGTGCTAGGGCGGCGGGGGAGCAGTACTTC. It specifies CSARAAGEQYF.

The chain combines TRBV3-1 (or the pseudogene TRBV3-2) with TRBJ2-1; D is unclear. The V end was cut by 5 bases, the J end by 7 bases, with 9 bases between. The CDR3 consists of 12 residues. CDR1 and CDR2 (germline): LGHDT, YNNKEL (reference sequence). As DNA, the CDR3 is TGTGCCAGCAGCTTTACAGAGAATGAGCAGTTCTTC. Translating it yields CASSFTENEQFF.

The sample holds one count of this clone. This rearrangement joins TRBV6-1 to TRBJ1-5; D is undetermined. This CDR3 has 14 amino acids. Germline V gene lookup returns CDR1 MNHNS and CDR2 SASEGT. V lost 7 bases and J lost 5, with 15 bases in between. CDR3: CASKFTAHHQPQHF. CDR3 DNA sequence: TGTGCCAGCAAATTCACAGCCCACCATCAGCCCCAGCATTTT.

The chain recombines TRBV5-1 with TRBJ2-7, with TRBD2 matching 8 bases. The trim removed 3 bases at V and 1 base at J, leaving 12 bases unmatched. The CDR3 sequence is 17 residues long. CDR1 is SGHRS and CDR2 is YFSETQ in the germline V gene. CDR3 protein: CASSSGGAGASSYEQYF. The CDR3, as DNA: TGCGCCAGCAGCTCGGGAGGAGCGGGGGCCTCATCCTACGAGCAGTACTTC.